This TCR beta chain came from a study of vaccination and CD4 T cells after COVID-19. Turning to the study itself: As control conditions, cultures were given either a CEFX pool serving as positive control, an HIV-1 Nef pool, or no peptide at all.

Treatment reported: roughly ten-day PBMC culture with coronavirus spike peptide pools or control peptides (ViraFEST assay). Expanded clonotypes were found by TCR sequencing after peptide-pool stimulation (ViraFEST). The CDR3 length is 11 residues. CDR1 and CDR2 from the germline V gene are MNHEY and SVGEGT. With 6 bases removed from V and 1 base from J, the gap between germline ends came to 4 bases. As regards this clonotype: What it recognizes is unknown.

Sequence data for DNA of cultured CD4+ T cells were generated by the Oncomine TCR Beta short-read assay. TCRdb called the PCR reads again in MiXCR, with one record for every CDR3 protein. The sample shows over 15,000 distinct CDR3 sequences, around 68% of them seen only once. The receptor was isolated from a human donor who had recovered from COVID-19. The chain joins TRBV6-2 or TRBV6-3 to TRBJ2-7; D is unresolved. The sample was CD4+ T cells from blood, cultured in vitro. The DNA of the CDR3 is TGTGCCAGCAGACTTTCCTACGAGCAGTACTTC. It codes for CASRLSYEQYF.